These 29 T cell receptor beta chains originate from one sample sequenced in a study of T cell responses to AZD1222 COVID-19 vaccine. Produced via immunoSEQ multiplex PCR; TCRdb's table is partial and in-frame only. There are roughly 85,000 clones in the sample; about nine tenths occur only once, and 3.3% lies in the top ten. The material was peripheral blood, obtained 28 days after the second AZD1222 dose. These receptors came from an adult who received the AZD1222 COVID-19 vaccine.

The rearrangement joins TRBV6-5 to TRBJ1-5, with TRBD1 identical over 7 bases. The V gene's germline CDR1 is MNHEY and CDR2 SVGAGI. The V segment lost 4 bases and the J segment 3 bases; nucleotides outside the gene matches: 3. The CDR3 length is 14 residues. CDR3 in DNA: TGTGCCAGCAGTTTAGGACAGGACAATCAGCCCCAGCATTTT. Its protein is CASSLGQDNQPQHF.

This chain connects TRBV2 to TRBJ1-5; TRBD1 is a possible D gene (5 bases). The CDR3 is 14 amino acids. Germline V gene sequence: CDR1 SNHLY, CDR2 FYNNEI. Trimming cost V 5 bases and J 4 bases, with 12 bases left between them. This chain's CDR3 is CASSRDPLNQPQHF. CDR3 bases: TGTGCCAGCAGTCGGGACCCCCTGAATCAGCCCCAGCATTTT.

A few counts support this clone. The chain uses TRBV10-1 and TRBJ2-2; 9 positions agree with TRBD1. The CDR3 covers 14 residues. Germline lookup yields CDR1 WNHNN and CDR2 SYGVQD (reference sequence). V was pared by 5 bases and J by 9 bases, with 7 bases of the junction left unmatched. The CDR3 region is CASSFKQGARELFF. DNA for the CDR3: TGCGCCAGCAGTTTCAAACAGGGGGCGCGGGAGCTGTTTTTT.

The chain uses TRBV6-5 and TRBJ2-7, with D perhaps TRBD2 (6 bases). This CDR3 region has 14 residues. CDR1 is MNHEY, CDR2 SVGAGI, per germline. Trimming removed 11 bases from V and 1 base from J, with 18 bases in between. The CDR3 DNA is TGTGCCGGATCACACGGGGGACGGTCCTACGAGCAGTACTTC. This codes for CAGSHGGRSYEQYF.

The chain uses TRBV6-5 and TRBJ2-3; 8 bases align to TRBD2. The CDR3 spans 15 residues. Trimming removed 5 bases from V and 0 bases from J; junction bases left unmatched: 4. CDR1 and CDR2 from the germline V gene are MNHEY and SVGAGI. The CDR3 reads CASSPQRGSTDTQYF. CDR3 nucleotides: TGTGCCAGCAGTCCCCAGCGGGGGAGCACAGATACGCAGTATTTT.

Of note for this clone: Different DNA sequences within this sample yield the same CDR3. J is TRBJ2-3 and V is TRBV7-9; tentatively, D is TRBD1 (5 bases). The germline gives CDR1 SEHNR, CDR2 FQNEAQ (reference sequence). The CDR3 consists of 13 residues. Trimming shortened V by 1 base and J by 6 bases, and 8 bases separated the two germline ends. The CDR3 nucleotides are TGTGCCAGCAGCTTAGGACAGCCGGATACGCAGTATTTT. This translates into CASSLGQPDTQYF.

Points on this clone: One end of the junction fails to match germline, which may point to a read error. The chain couples TRBV30 to TRBJ2-7; D call uncertain. The CDR3 consists of 11 residues. In germline, CDR1 is GTSNPN, CDR2 SVGIG (reference sequence). The CDR3 protein is CAWSVSNEQYF. The DNA for the CDR3 is TGTGCCTGGAGTGTCTCCAACGAGCAGTACTTC.

This chain uses TRBV5-6 with TRBJ2-7; 7 bases agree with TRBD2. This CDR3 is 17 amino acids long. The germline V gene has CDR1 SGHDT and CDR2 YYEEEE. V lost 4 bases, J lost 2 bases, and 15 bases stayed unmatched. The CDR3 here is CASSRGHSGMLTYEQYF. DNA for the CDR3: TGTGCCAGCAGCCGAGGGCACAGCGGGATGTTAACCTACGAGCAGTACTTC. The full variable domain, its missing parts supplied by reference TRBV5-6 and TRBJ2-7, is DAGVTQSPTHLIKTRGQQVTLRCSPKSGHDTVSWYQQALGQGPQFIFQYYEEEERQRGNFPDRFSGHQFPNYSSELNVNALLLGDSALYLCASSRGHSGMLTYEQYFGPGTRLTVT.

The rearrangement links TRBV19 to TRBJ2-7, with TRBD1 identical over 7 bases. The CDR3 is 12 residues long. After removal of 9 bases from V and 5 bases from J, the junction contained 7 bases not matched to a gene. Germline V lookup: CDR1 LNHDA, CDR2 SQIVND (reference sequence). The DNA of the CDR3 is TGTGCCAGCAGAGAACAGGGGCACGAGCAGTACTTC. Encoded protein: CASREQGHEQYF.

This clone was counted a single time. Sequence at one end of the junction differs from germline and may be a read error. This chain connects TRBV7-3 to TRBJ1-6; D unresolved. Germline CDR1 SGHTA, CDR2 FQGTGA. CDR3 length equals 8 residues. The DNA of the CDR3 is TGTGCCAGCAGCCTCCCTTGGTTT. This sequence encodes CASSLPWF.

The V call is TRBV6-2 or TRBV6-3, the J call TRBJ2-1; the match to TRBD2 covers 14 bases. CDR3 length: 19 amino acids. V gave up 4 bases and J gave up 2 bases; unmatched junction bases: 10. CDR1 MNHEY and CDR2 SVGEGT come from the germline V gene. The CDR3 protein is CASSSPGLAGGPTYNEQFF. The CDR3 DNA reads as TGTGCCAGCAGTTCCCCAGGACTAGCGGGGGGTCCCACCTACAATGAGCAGTTCTTC.

The rearrangement joins TRBV3-1 (or the pseudogene TRBV3-2) to TRBJ1-6; a weak D match, TRBD1 (6 bases). V gave up 4 bases and J gave up 8 bases, with 12 bases separating them. The length of the CDR3 is 14 residues. Per germline, CDR1 LGHDT and CDR2 YNNKEL (reference sequence). The CDR3 spells CASSPHRADSPLHF. In DNA, the CDR3 is TGTGCCAGCAGCCCCCACAGGGCTGATTCACCCCTCCACTTT.

V usage is TRBV2 and J usage is TRBJ2-7; unclear D gene. V was pared by 11 bases and J by 0 bases, with 14 bases between. CDR1 SNHLY and CDR2 FYNNEI come from the germline V gene. The CDR3 extends over 13 amino acids. In DNA, the CDR3 is TGTGCCGCTTTCCGACTGAGCTCCTACGAGCAGTACTTC. Translation: CAAFRLSSYEQYF. The complete variable domain, with remaining parts taken from reference TRBV2 and TRBJ2-7, reads EPEVTQTPSHQVTQMGQEVILRCVPISNHLYFYWYRQILGQKVEFLVSFYNNEISEKSEIFDDQFSVERPDGSNFTLKIRSTKLEDSAMYFCAAFRLSSYEQYFGPGTRLTVT.

V and J are TRBV7-6 and TRBJ1-6; 9 bases are a match to TRBD1. Germline V lookup: CDR1 SGHVS, CDR2 FNYEAQ. The CDR3 is 15 residues long. The ends lost 5 bases at V and 4 bases at J; junction bases unmatched: 3. The CDR3 nucleotides are TGTGCCAGCAGCCGGGACAGGGAGTATAATTCACCCCTCCACTTT. It specifies CASSRDREYNSPLHF. The variable domain in full, completed from reference TRBV7-6 and TRBJ1-6, reads GAGVSQSPRYKVTKRGQDVALRCDPISGHVSLYWYRQALGQGPEFLTYFNYEAQQDKSGLPNDRFSAERPEGSISTLTIQRTEQRDSAMYRCASSRDREYNSPLHFGNGTRLTVT.

This clone was counted between two and nine times. The J gene is TRBJ1-4, the V gene TRBV7-2; no reliable D call. Germline CDR1 and CDR2: SGHTA and FQGNSA. This CDR3 region has 14 residues. Trimming took 3 bases from V and 7 from J, leaving 12 bases between them. The CDR3 region has the DNA TGTGCCAGCAGCTTTCCTCCGGGTGGTGAAAAACTGTTTTTT. Translated, it gives CASSFPPGGEKLFF. The variable domain in full, with the rest retrieved from reference TRBV7-2 and TRBJ1-4, is GAGVSQSPSNKVTEKGKDVELRCDPISGHTALYWYRQSLGQGLEFLIYFQGNSAPDKSGLPSDRFSAERTGGSVSTLTIQRTQQEDSAVYLCASSFPPGGEKLFFGSGTQLSVL.

This clone was detected only once. The chain joins TRBV9 to TRBJ2-2; unclear D gene. This CDR3 is built from 15 residues. CDR1 is SGDLS and CDR2 is YYNGEE in the germline V gene. Trimming left V 0 bases short and J 5 bases short, with 11 bases between. Written as DNA, the CDR3 is TGTGCCAGCAGCGTAGCAGAGCTTTATACCGGGGAGCTGTTTTTT. It encodes CASSVAELYTGELFF. The full variable domain, with the rest looked up from reference TRBV9 and TRBJ2-2, is DSGVTQTPKHLITATGQRVTLRCSPRSGDLSVYWYQQSLDQGLQFLIQYYNGEERAKGNILERFSAQQFPDLHSELNLSSLELGDSALYFCASSVAELYTGELFFGEGSRLTVL.

The rearrangement uses TRBV27 and TRBJ2-7; D might be TRBD2 (6 bases). Trimming took off 3 bases at V and 3 bases at J, with 9 bases between the two ends. The V gene's germline CDR1 is MNHEY and CDR2 SMNVEV (reference sequence). The CDR3 has 13 amino acids. For the CDR3, the DNA is TGTGCCAGCAGTTTCGGGACTTACTACGAGCAGTACTTC. It is translated as CASSFGTYYEQYF.

V and J are TRBV6-5 and TRBJ1-4, with no clear D. The germline gives CDR1 MNHEY, CDR2 SVGAGI. CDR3 length equals 14 residues. Deletions cut 4 bases from V and 7 bases from J, with 13 bases between. The CDR3 DNA follows: TGTGCCAGCAGTTCCGCGAGTTTGAGTGAAAAACTGTTTTTT. Translating it yields CASSSASLSEKLFF.

The chain joins TRBV7-2 to TRBJ1-1; 10 bases are shared with TRBD1. CDR3 length equals 15 residues. Germline CDR1 and CDR2: SGHTA and FQGNSA. The V segment lost 4 bases and the J segment 4 bases; nucleotides outside the gene matches: 6. CDR3 residues: CASSSSGTGATEAFF. The CDR3 region has the DNA TGTGCCAGCAGCTCGTCCGGGACAGGGGCCACTGAAGCTTTCTTT.

The chain combines TRBV21-1 with TRBJ2-7. TRBV21-1 is marked as a pseudogene. There are 12 residues in the CDR3. CDR3 DNA sequence: TGTGCCAGCAGCCCCCCGGCCCACGAGCAGTACTTC. Protein product: CASSPPAHEQYF.

The J gene is TRBJ2-5, the V gene TRBV4-2; no firm D call. Germline V gives CDR1 LGHNA, CDR2 YNFKEQ. V dropped 2 bases and J dropped 5 bases, with 12 bases sitting between them. This CDR3 region has 14 residues. DNA for the CDR3: TGTGCCAGCAGCCAACCCGGGCCCGGGGAGACCCAGTACTTC. Its protein product is CASSQPGPGETQYF.

The chain is built from TRBV12-3 or TRBV12-4 and TRBJ1-2; no definite D call. Trimming pared 7 bases from V and 9 bases from J, leaving 18 bases between. The CDR3 has 13 residues. The CDR3 loop is CASTPKAAARYTF. The CDR3, as DNA: TGTGCCAGCACCCCCAAGGCGGCCGCCCGCTACACCTTC.

The gene calls are TRBV6-5 and TRBJ1-2; 7 nucleotides line up with TRBD1. This CDR3 region has 14 residues. V was pared by 6 bases and J by 3 bases, with 7 bases of the junction left unmatched. CDR1 MNHEY and CDR2 SVGAGI come from the germline V gene. The CDR3 here is CASRKTGVHYGYTF. CDR3 nucleotide sequence: TGTGCCAGCAGGAAAACAGGGGTGCACTATGGCTACACCTTC.

As concerns this clone: This CDR3 is also generated by other DNA sequences in the sample. J is TRBJ1-3 and V is TRBV3-1 (or the pseudogene TRBV3-2); D call uncertain. The CDR3 loop spans 12 amino acids. Germline loops: CDR1 LGHDT, CDR2 YNNKEL (reference sequence). V was shortened by 3 bases and J by 4 bases, with 4 bases between the two germline ends. CDR3 sequence (DNA): TGTGCCAGCAGCCATTCAGGAAACACCATATATTTT. Translated: CASSHSGNTIYF.

This rearrangement joins TRBV19 to TRBJ1-1; 8 bases agree with TRBD1. Germline loops: CDR1 LNHDA, CDR2 SQIVND (reference sequence). Unmatched junction bases numbered 6, after V lost 6 bases and J lost 3 bases. The CDR3 spans 14 residues. The CDR3: CASRPGGKDTEAFF. The CDR3 DNA sequence: TGTGCCAGTAGACCAGGGGGCAAGGACACTGAAGCTTTCTTT.

This chain links TRBV6-1 with TRBJ2-7; D gene unclear. Germline CDR1 is MNHNS and CDR2 is SASEGT. This CDR3 comprises 16 residues. The V end lost 0 bases, the J end lost 3 bases, and 15 bases lay between the germline ends. The CDR3, as DNA: TGTGCCAGCAGTGAAGCATGGACCGATCTGAGCTACGAGCAGTACTTC. Translating gives CASSEAWTDLSYEQYF.

V usage is TRBV12-3 or TRBV12-4 and J usage is TRBJ2-7, with D possibly matching TRBD2 (5 bases). CDR3 length: 12 residues. V was shortened by 5 bases and J by 9 bases, with 14 bases between the two germline ends. DNA for the CDR3: TGTGCCAGCAGTCTACGCCGGGAACCGCAGTACTTC. Its protein product is CASSLRREPQYF.

The V and J genes are TRBV3-1 (or the pseudogene TRBV3-2) and TRBJ2-5, with D possibly matching TRBD2 (6 bases). Trimming shortened V by 5 bases and J by 4 bases, and 14 bases separated the two germline ends. This CDR3 has 14 amino acids. CDR1 is LGHDT and CDR2 is YNNKEL in the germline V gene (reference sequence). CDR3 sequence (DNA): TGTGCCAGCAGCGCGGGGATAGGAACAGAGACCCAGTACTTC. Translating it yields CASSAGIGTETQYF.

The V and J genes are TRBV15 and TRBJ2-2; D might be TRBD1 (5 bases). V gave up 3 bases and J gave up 0 bases, with 11 bases separating them. This CDR3 is 16 amino acids long. Germline CDR1 is LNHNV and CDR2 is YYDKDF (reference sequence). The CDR3 here is CATSSPKTANTGELFF. DNA for the CDR3: TGTGCCACCAGCAGTCCTAAGACAGCGAACACCGGGGAGCTGTTTTTT.